These 30 T cell receptor beta chains were all obtained from the same sample, sequenced in a study of CD4+ T cells in melanoma. The data were produced by immunoSEQ multiplex PCR, yet TCRdb's version contains in-frame clones alone and is incomplete. The sample shows 10,000 to 13,000 clones, about 70% of them seen only once. The sample taken for sequencing was cells from a culture (not recorded whether cultured in vitro). All receptors derive from a human donor with melanoma.

The chain couples TRBV9 to TRBJ2-7; the D is unclear. CDR1 is SGDLS and CDR2 is YYNGEE in the germline V gene. Trimming took 0 bases from V and 7 from J, leaving 11 bases between them. The CDR3 sequence is 13 residues long. The CDR3 reads CASSVVQRSEQYF. The CDR3 DNA sequence: TGTGCCAGCAGCGTAGTGCAACGGAGTGAGCAGTACTTC.

The rearrangement joins TRBV7-2 to TRBJ1-4, with TRBD1 as a possible D gene (5 bases). Between the trimmed V and J ends, which lost 5 bases and 0 bases, there was a span of 10 bases. The CDR3 contains 15 residues. Germline V gene sequence: CDR1 SGHTA, CDR2 FQGNSA. CDR3 sequence reads: CASSRGSATNEKLFF. Written as DNA, the CDR3 is TGTGCCAGCAGCCGGGGGAGTGCAACTAATGAAAAACTGTTTTTT.

This clone was counted a few times. V usage is TRBV4-1 and J usage is TRBJ1-4; D unclear. The germline V and J ends were trimmed by 0 bases and 0 bases, with 14 bases remaining between them. Germline CDR1 MGHRA, CDR2 YSYEKL. The CDR3 sequence is 18 residues long. The CDR3 sequence: CASSQERGFVATNEKLFF. The CDR3 DNA sequence: TGCGCCAGCAGCCAAGAGCGCGGCTTCGTTGCAACTAATGAAAAACTGTTTTTT.

The J gene is TRBJ2-7, the V gene TRBV2, with 10 nucleotides matching TRBD2. Germline trimming cut 4 bases from V and 5 bases from J; bases unmatched to any gene: 8. The CDR3 totals 15 residues. The germline CDR1 and CDR2 sequences are SNHLY and FYNNEI. The CDR3 is CASSGNSGGFDEQYF. DNA of the CDR3: TGTGCCAGCAGTGGGAATAGCGGGGGGTTTGACGAGCAGTACTTC.

V is TRBV5-6 and J is TRBJ1-1; 7 bases line up with TRBD1. Germline V gives CDR1 SGHDT, CDR2 YYEEEE. The V and J ends lost 4 bases and 3 bases, in that order; junction bases with no gene match: 3. This CDR3 is 13 amino acids long. The CDR3 nucleotides read TGTGCCAGCAGCCCGGACAGGTACACTGAAGCTTTCTTT. Protein: CASSPDRYTEAFF.

This clone was found a few times. This chain joins TRBV4-1 and TRBJ2-1, with TRBD2 matching over 8 bases. The CDR3 extends over 17 amino acids. J was trimmed by 4 bases and V by 1 base; bases with no gene match: 9. Germline lookup yields CDR1 MGHRA and CDR2 YSYEKL. The CDR3 here is CASSQGPLGGAYNEQFF. The DNA for the CDR3 is TGCGCCAGCAGCCAAGGACCTCTCGGGGGGGCGTACAATGAGCAGTTCTTC.

This rearrangement joins TRBV5-5 to TRBJ2-5, with D hard to call. Germline values: CDR1 SGHKS, CDR2 YYEKEE (reference sequence). CDR3 length: 15 residues. V was clipped by 0 bases and J by 5 bases, with 14 bases between them. The CDR3 bases are TGTGCCAGCAGCTTGGGGCAGCCCGGTATCGAGACCCAGTACTTC. Translation gives CASSLGQPGIETQYF. The entire variable domain, with the rest obtained from reference TRBV5-5 and TRBJ2-5, is as follows: DAGVTQSPTHLIKTRGQQVTLRCSPISGHKSVSWYQQVLGQGPQFIFQYYEKEERGRGNFPDRFSARQFPNYSSELNVNALLLGDSALYLCASSLGQPGIETQYFGPGTRLLVL.

The V gene is TRBV5-1, the J gene TRBJ1-6, with D possibly matching TRBD1 (6 bases). The CDR3 has 15 residues. Trimming stripped 4 bases from V and 10 bases from J, with 18 bases between. CDR1 is SGHRS and CDR2 is YFSETQ in the germline V gene. CDR3 nucleotides: TGCGCCAGCAGCGCCCAACAGGGAGGGGGATCACCCCTCCACTTT. It is translated as CASSAQQGGGSPLHF.

In the case of this clone: The sample holds other DNA sequences that translate to the same CDR3. The chain links TRBV11-2 to TRBJ2-7; 12 bases are shared with TRBD2. The junction had 5 bases not matched to a gene; V was cut back by 6 bases and J by 2 bases. CDR3 size: 15 residues. Germline V gene data show CDR1 as SGHAT and CDR2 as FQNNGV. CDR3 in amino acids: CASRSTSGGPYEQYF. CDR3 nucleotide sequence: TGTGCCAGCAGATCTACTAGCGGGGGGCCCTACGAGCAGTACTTC.

J is TRBJ2-7 and V is TRBV7-2, with 9 bases matching TRBD1. The CDR3 runs 12 residues. Germline CDR1 and CDR2: SGHTA and FQGNSA. Trimming at V came to 11 bases and at J to 9 bases, leaving 11 bases not matched to a gene. In DNA form, the CDR3 reads TGTGCCTCCGGACAGGGGCAAGAGACGCAGTACTTC. Its translation: CASGQGQETQYF.

The CDR3 DNA reads TGTGCCAGCTCACCGGGGGACAGGGGCCGGGGCTACACCTTC. It specifies CASSPGDRGRGYTF. This chain joins TRBV18 and TRBJ1-2; 10 bases are shared with TRBD1. Trimming removed 3 bases from V and 8 bases from J; junction bases left unmatched: 6. This CDR3 has 14 amino acids. CDR1 and CDR2 (germline): KGHSH, LQKENI.

V is TRBV2 and J is TRBJ2-2, with 15 nucleotides matching TRBD2. CDR3 length: 17 residues. Per germline, CDR1 SNHLY and CDR2 FYNNEI. The ends lost 8 bases at V and 4 bases at J; junction bases unmatched: 8. CDR3 protein: CASGAGTSGGPTGELFF. The CDR3 nucleotides are TGTGCCAGCGGAGCCGGGACTAGCGGGGGGCCCACCGGGGAGCTGTTTTTT.

This clone was seen only a few times. J is TRBJ2-7 and V is TRBV5-1; 8 bases are a match to TRBD1. The V and J ends lost 4 bases and 3 bases, in that order; junction bases with no gene match: 6. Germline values: CDR1 SGHRS, CDR2 YFSETQ. The CDR3 totals 14 residues. The CDR3 DNA reads as TGCGCCAGCAGCCAACAGGGGGACGGCTACGAGCAGTACTTC. It encodes CASSQQGDGYEQYF.

This clone has just a few counts. The CDR3 coding sequence is TGTGCCACCAGCAGAGACAGGCTGAACACTGAAGCTTTCTTT. This gives the protein CATSRDRLNTEAFF. The chain couples TRBV15 to TRBJ1-1, with D hard to call. The germline V gene has CDR1 LNHNV and CDR2 YYDKDF (reference sequence). The CDR3 runs to 14 residues. With 0 bases removed from V and 0 bases from J, the gap between germline ends came to 5 bases.

This clone was counted a single time. This rearrangement joins TRBV6-1 to TRBJ2-7; a weak D match, TRBD2 (5 bases). Germline assignment: CDR1 MNHNS and CDR2 SASEGT. The CDR3 has 13 amino acids. Trimming left V 9 bases short and J 2 bases short, with 14 bases between. CDR3 amino acids: CASRRSGPYEQYF. In nucleotides, the CDR3 is TGTGCCAGTCGGCGAAGCGGTCCCTACGAGCAGTACTTC.

In this sample, this clone turned up a few times. The rearrangement uses TRBV11-2 and TRBJ2-4; 7 positions agree with TRBD2. With V trimmed by 5 bases and J by 6 bases, 7 bases remained unmatched. The germline CDR1 and CDR2 sequences are SGHAT and FQNNGV. This CDR3 has 14 amino acids. CDR3 bases: TGTGCCAGCAGCAGTACGCGGGGGACAAACATTCAGTACTTC. Translation gives CASSSTRGTNIQYF.

The chain uses TRBV6-1 and TRBJ1-2; D is perhaps TRBD1 (6 bases). Germline V lookup: CDR1 MNHNS, CDR2 SASEGT. V was shortened by 6 bases and J by 3 bases, with 14 bases between the two germline ends. The CDR3 spans 14 residues. The CDR3 nucleotides are TGTGCCAGCAGGGGGGCAGGGCCAGACTATGGCTACACCTTC. It encodes CASRGAGPDYGYTF.

J is TRBJ1-3 and V is TRBV6-1, with TRBD1 matching 10 bases. After removal of 7 bases from V and 3 bases from J, the junction contained 6 bases not matched to a gene. CDR3 length: 15 amino acids. CDR1 is MNHNS, CDR2 SASEGT, per germline. The chain's CDR3 is CASIYRDRGGNTIYF. The CDR3 nucleotides are TGTGCCAGCATCTACCGGGACAGGGGTGGAAACACCATATATTTT.

The chain carries TRBV11-2 and TRBJ1-6, with a possible D match to TRBD1 (5 bases). CDR1 and CDR2 from the germline V gene are SGHAT and FQNNGV. V shed 3 bases and J shed 5 bases, with 11 bases lying between them. The CDR3 is 15 residues long. Written as DNA, the CDR3 is TGTGCCAGCAGCTTGTTGGGGGGTGATAATTCACCCCTCCACTTT. It yields the protein CASSLLGGDNSPLHF.

This clone was seen more than once but under ten times. The J gene is TRBJ1-2, the V gene TRBV5-6, with D uncertain. This CDR3 is 14 amino acids long. The germline gives CDR1 SGHDT, CDR2 YYEEEE. The germline V and J ends were trimmed by 4 bases and 8 bases, with 18 bases remaining between them. CDR3 DNA: TGTGCCAGCAGCCCCCTGGTGCGGGTTGGAGGCTACACCTTC. It codes for CASSPLVRVGGYTF.

The chain is built from TRBV6-6 and TRBJ1-2; D is possibly TRBD1 (6 bases). The germline V gene encodes CDR1 MNHNY and CDR2 SVGAGI (reference sequence). The CDR3 is 15 residues long. Trimming removed 0 bases from V and 3 bases from J, with 11 bases in between. The CDR3 DNA follows: TGTGCCAGCAGTTACTCCTCCGGGACATACTATGGCTACACCTTC. Protein: CASSYSSGTYYGYTF.

J is TRBJ1-2 and V is TRBV19, with D possibly matching TRBD1 (6 bases). CDR3 size: 13 residues. Trimming took off 3 bases at V and 3 bases at J, with 8 bases between the two ends. Germline-derived CDR1 and CDR2 are LNHDA and SQIVND (reference sequence). CDR3: CASSMAGDYGYTF. The CDR3 DNA is TGTGCCAGTAGTATGGCAGGGGACTATGGCTACACCTTC.

The V call is TRBV6-1, the J call TRBJ2-1, with TRBD2 identical over 9 bases. The CDR3 has 18 amino acids. Trimming took 0 bases from V and 2 from J; bases not matched to a gene: 8. Looked up from germline, CDR1 is MNHNS and CDR2 is SASEGT. In DNA form, the CDR3 reads TGTGCCAGCAGTGAAGCTTATAGCGGGGGCACTCCCTACAATGAGCAGTTCTTC. Residues: CASSEAYSGGTPYNEQFF.

This chain's CDR3 is CASSNRDRGREQYF. For the CDR3, the DNA is TGTGCCAGCAGCAACCGGGACAGGGGACGCGAGCAGTACTTC. V usage is TRBV7-2 and J usage is TRBJ2-7; TRBD1 matches at 10 bases. This CDR3 spans 14 amino acids. Germline trimming cut 5 bases from V and 6 bases from J; bases unmatched to any gene: 7. Germline V gives CDR1 SGHTA, CDR2 FQGNSA.

V and J are TRBV7-8 and TRBJ2-7; 8 nucleotides agree with TRBD2. This CDR3 comprises 16 residues. Trimming removed 5 bases from V and 9 bases from J; junction bases left unmatched: 18. Germline CDR1 is SGHVS and CDR2 is FQNEAQ. This CDR3 reads CASSLGGSGGPGVQYF. The CDR3 nucleotides are TGTGCCAGCAGCCTAGGGGGAAGCGGGGGCCCAGGTGTGCAGTACTTC.

This CDR3 reads CASSLRTGGPYEQYF. The CDR3 coding sequence is TGTGCCAGCAGCTTGAGAACGGGGGGCCCCTACGAGCAGTACTTC. The chain combines TRBV5-5 with TRBJ2-7; D possibly corresponds to TRBD2 (7 bases). This CDR3 is 15 amino acids long. V gave up 1 base and J gave up 2 bases, with 13 bases separating them. Germline lookup yields CDR1 SGHKS and CDR2 YYEKEE (reference sequence).

This clone was found a few times. The rearrangement uses TRBV29-1 and TRBJ2-3; 7 bases are a match to TRBD1. J gave up 4 bases and V 4 bases, and 8 bases lay outside the gene matches. The CDR3 loop spans 14 amino acids. Germline V gene data show CDR1 as SQVTM and CDR2 as ANQGSEA. The chain's CDR3 is CSVVAGGRADTQYF. The CDR3 nucleotides read TGCAGCGTTGTGGCAGGGGGAAGGGCAGATACGCAGTATTTT.

J is TRBJ1-3 and V is TRBV5-1, with D hard to call. Trimming took 3 bases from V and 1 from J, leaving 14 bases between them. Germline assignment: CDR1 SGHRS and CDR2 YFSETQ. The CDR3 consists of 16 residues. CDR3 region: CASSSRTGPSGNTIYF. DNA of the CDR3: TGCGCCAGCAGCTCTCGGACGGGCCCGTCTGGAAACACCATATATTTT.

The V and J genes are TRBV7-2 and TRBJ2-1; 9 nucleotides line up with TRBD2. Looked up from germline, CDR1 is SGHTA and CDR2 is FQGNSA. The trim removed 5 bases at V and 6 bases at J, leaving 8 bases unmatched. The CDR3 consists of 15 residues. CDR3: CASSRSGGDANEQFF. The CDR3 DNA reads TGTGCCAGCAGCCGTAGCGGGGGTGACGCCAATGAGCAGTTCTTC.

On this clone itself: Other DNA sequences in this specimen translate into the identical CDR3. V usage is TRBV6-5 and J usage is TRBJ2-7, with no clear D. Germline assignment: CDR1 MNHEY and CDR2 SVGAGI. The CDR3 runs 14 residues. The V end lost 2 bases, the J end lost 4 bases, and 12 bases lay between the germline ends. Here the CDR3 reads CASSYLRTGYEQYF. CDR3 DNA: TGTGCCAGCAGTTACCTCAGGACCGGTTACGAGCAGTACTTC.